Detailed here is one T cell receptor (beta chain). This sample is drawn from a study of blood T cell repertoires in COVID-19. Whole-study context: Collection of acute and convalescent COVID-19 samples took place in the United States, Italy and Spain. T cells, B-cell-depleted T cells, or PBMCs provided the cDNA or gDNA that served as material.

The length of the CDR3 is 14 residues. CDR1 SGHRS and CDR2 YFSETQ come from the germline V gene. V was pared by 4 bases and J by 3 bases, with 5 bases of the junction left unmatched. Symptom resolution, clearance, or two negative PCRs marked the recovered donors of Cohort 3. Generated by immunoSEQ multiplex PCR, the TCRdb table keeps only in-frame clones and is missing some. The sample records hundreds of thousands of clones, 65% to 90% being singletons. The source of this sequence is a middle-aged man who had recovered from COVID-19. The chain has TRBV5-1 and TRBJ2-7; 9 bases line up with TRBD1. The sample consisted of PBMCs or T cells enriched from blood (not recorded which). CDR3 DNA sequence: TGCGCCAGCAGCGGGGGGACAGGGTACTACGAGCAGTACTTC. Translating it yields CASSGGTGYYEQYF.